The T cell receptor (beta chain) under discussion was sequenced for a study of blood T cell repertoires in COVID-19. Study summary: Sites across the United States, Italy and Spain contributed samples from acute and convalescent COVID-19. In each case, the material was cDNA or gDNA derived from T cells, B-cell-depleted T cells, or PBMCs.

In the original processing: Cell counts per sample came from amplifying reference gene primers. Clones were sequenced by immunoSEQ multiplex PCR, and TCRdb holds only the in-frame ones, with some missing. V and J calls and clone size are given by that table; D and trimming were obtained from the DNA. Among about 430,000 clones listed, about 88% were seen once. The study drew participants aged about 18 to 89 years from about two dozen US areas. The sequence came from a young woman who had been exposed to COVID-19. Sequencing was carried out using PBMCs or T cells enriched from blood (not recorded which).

The CDR3 coding sequence is TGTGCCACCAGCCGACTCTACGAGCAGTACTTC. This translates into CATSRLYEQYF. The rearrangement links TRBV24-1 to TRBJ2-7; D is unresolved. The CDR3 is made up of 11 amino acids. V lost 7 bases and J 3 bases, leaving 6 bases between the germline ends. Per the germline V gene, CDR1 is KGHDR and CDR2 is SFDVKD.